This T cell receptor beta chain was captured in a study of control samples from healthy donors and cancer patients (dated by TCRdb to about 2020). Turning to this clone: Its antigen is not yet known. Base qualities are missing; no much larger clone stands one base away.

Library creation used the immunoSEQ multiplex PCR assay. TCRdb mirrors the immuneACCESS table, restricted to in-frame sequences. Some clones are absent from its copies; in checked studies, under half trace to an unresolved V gene, and the reason for the others is unknown. The sample profile shows around 50,000 clones; about 91% of them were found once. About 0.93% of the sample belongs to the ten largest clones. The cysteine opens and the phenylalanine closes a CDR3 of 13 amino acids. The kept DNA is CDR3 alone, 39 bases in frame from the first base. The V end loses 0 bases and the J end loses 0 bases, and a stretch of 2 bases separates them. CDR1 MNHEY and CDR2 SVGAGI are derived from the germline V gene.

The chain employs TRBV6-5 and TRBJ1-2; the D gene cannot be named for sure. Material: PBMCs. This TCR was recovered from a man aged 25 to 40 with colorectal cancer. The nucleotide sequence reads as follows: TGTGCCAGCAGTTACTCTACTAACTATGGCTACACCTTC. This yields the protein CASSYSTNYGYTF.